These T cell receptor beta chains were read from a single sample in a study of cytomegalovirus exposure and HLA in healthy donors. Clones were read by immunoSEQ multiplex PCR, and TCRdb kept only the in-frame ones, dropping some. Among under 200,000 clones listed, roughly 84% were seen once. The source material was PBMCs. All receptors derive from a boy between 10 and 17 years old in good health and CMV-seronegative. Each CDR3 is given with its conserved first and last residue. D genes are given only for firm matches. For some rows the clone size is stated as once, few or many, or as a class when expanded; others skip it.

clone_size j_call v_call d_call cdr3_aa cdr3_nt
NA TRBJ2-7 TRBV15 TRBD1 CATSRASGTGSYEQYF TGTGCTACCAGCAGGGCCTCCGGGACAGGTTCCTACGAGCAGTACTTC
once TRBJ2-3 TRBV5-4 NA CASSYSRYTDTQYF TGTGCCAGCAGCTACTCCCGGTACACAGATACGCAGTATTTT
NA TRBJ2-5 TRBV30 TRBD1 CAWVTRTGRYQETQYF TGTGCCTGGGTTACACGGACAGGCCGGTACCAAGAGACCCAGTACTTC
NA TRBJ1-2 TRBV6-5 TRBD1 CASSGQGYGYTF TGTGCCAGCAGTGGACAGGGATATGGCTACACCTTC
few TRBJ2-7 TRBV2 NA CASSIGTEYEQYF TGTGCCAGCAGTATCGGGACTGAGTACGAGCAGTACTTC
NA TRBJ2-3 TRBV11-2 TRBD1 CASSSTGKVTDTQYF TGTGCCAGCAGCTCGACAGGGAAGGTGACAGATACGCAGTATTTT
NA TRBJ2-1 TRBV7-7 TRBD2 CASSLGREGKPFF TGTGCTAGCAGCTTAGGAAGGGAGGGGAAGCCGTTCTTC
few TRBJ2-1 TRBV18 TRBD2 CASSRGLAPHNEQFF TGTGCCAGCTCACGAGGACTAGCGCCACACAATGAGCAGTTCTTC
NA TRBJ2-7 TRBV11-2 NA CASSLVASEQYF TGTGCCAGCAGCTTAGTCGCTAGCGAGCAGTACTTC
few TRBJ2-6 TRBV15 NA CATSRGASGANVLTF TGTGCCACCAGCAGAGGGGCCTCTGGGGCCAACGTCCTGACTTTC
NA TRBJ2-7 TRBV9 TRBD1 CASSHNMDRGGYEQYF TGTGCCAGCAGCCATAATATGGACAGGGGGGGGTACGAGCAGTACTTC
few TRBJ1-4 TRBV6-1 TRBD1 CASTLDRGLGKLFF TGTGCCAGCACCCTGGACAGGGGGCTGGGAAAACTGTTTTTT
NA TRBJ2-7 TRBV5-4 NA CASSLRRSYEQYF TGTGCCAGCAGCTTGCGTCGTTCCTACGAGCAGTACTTC
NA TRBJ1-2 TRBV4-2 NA CASSQDQWSYGYTF TGTGCCAGCAGCCAAGATCAGTGGAGCTATGGCTACACCTTC
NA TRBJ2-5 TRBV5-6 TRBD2 CASSSVKGLKETQYF TGTGCCAGCAGCTCGGTTAAGGGACTAAAAGAGACCCAGTACTTC
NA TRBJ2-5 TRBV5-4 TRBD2 CASSPRRTSGKETQYF TGTGCCAGCAGCCCACGAAGAACTAGCGGAAAAGAGACCCAGTACTTC
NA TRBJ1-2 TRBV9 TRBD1 CASSLRTGQGYTF TGTGCCAGCAGCCTTCGGACAGGGCAGGGCTACACCTTC
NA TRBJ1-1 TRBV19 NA CASSQGRAEAFF TGTGCCAGTAGCCAGGGTCGGGCTGAAGCTTTCTTT
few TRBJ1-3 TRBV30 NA CAWSRERAGNTIYF TGTGCCTGGAGTAGGGAGAGGGCAGGAAACACCATATATTTT
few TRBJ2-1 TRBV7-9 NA CSSSLLYNEQFF TGTTCCAGCAGCCTCCTATACAATGAGCAGTTCTTC
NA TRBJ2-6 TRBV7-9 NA CASRPTGAGANVLTF TGTGCCAGCAGGCCTACAGGAGCCGGGGCCAACGTCCTGACTTTC
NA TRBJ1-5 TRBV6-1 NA CASSEWGGQPQHF TGTGCCAGCAGTGAATGGGGCGGTCAGCCCCAGCATTTT
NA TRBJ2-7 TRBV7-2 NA CASSLTQNYEQYF TGTGCCAGCAGCTTGACTCAGAACTACGAGCAGTACTTC
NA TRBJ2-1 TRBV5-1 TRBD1 CASSLKTGFSYNEQFF TGCGCCAGCAGCCTGAAGACAGGGTTCTCCTACAATGAGCAGTTCTTC
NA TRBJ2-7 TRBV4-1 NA CASSGGITDEQYF TGCGCCAGCAGCGGAGGGATAACAGACGAGCAGTACTTC
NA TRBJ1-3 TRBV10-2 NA CASSEGLSTDTIYF TGCGCCAGCAGTGAGGGGCTCTCTACTGACACCATATATTTT
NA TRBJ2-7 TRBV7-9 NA CASSLYVGPYEQYF TGTGCCAGCAGCTTATACGTTGGGCCCTACGAGCAGTACTTC
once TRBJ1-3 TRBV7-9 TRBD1 CASSSPGGQNTIYF TGTGCCAGCAGCTCCCCAGGGGGCCAAAACACCATATATTTT
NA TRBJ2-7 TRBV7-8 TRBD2 CASRSGLAGANEQYF TGTGCCAGCAGGTCGGGACTAGCGGGAGCCAACGAGCAGTACTTC
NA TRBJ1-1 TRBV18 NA CASSPPRGNTEAFF TGTGCCAGCTCACCACCCAGGGGGAACACTGAAGCTTTCTTT
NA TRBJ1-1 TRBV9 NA CASSGGSEAFF TGTGCCAGCAGCGGGGGCAGTGAAGCTTTCTTT
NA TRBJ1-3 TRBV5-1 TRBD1 CASSLPTGGTGNTIYF TGCGCCAGCAGCTTACCGACAGGGGGGACTGGAAACACCATATATTTT
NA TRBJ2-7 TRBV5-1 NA CASSPLSRGNVYEQYF TGCGCCAGCAGCCCTCTAAGTAGAGGGAACGTCTACGAGCAGTACTTC
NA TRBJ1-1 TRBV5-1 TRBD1 CASGQGIWDTEAFF TGCGCCAGCGGACAGGGTATTTGGGACACTGAAGCTTTCTTT
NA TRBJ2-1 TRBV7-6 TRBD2 CASSSPGGGGDEQFF TGTGCCAGCAGCTCACCCGGGGGGGGAGGTGATGAGCAGTTCTTC
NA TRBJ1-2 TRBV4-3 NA CASSQEVVNYGYTF TGCGCCAGCAGCCAAGAGGTAGTAAACTATGGCTACACCTTC
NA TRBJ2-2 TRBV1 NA CTSSHRTSGSPGELFF TGCACCAGCAGCCATCGGACTAGCGGGAGTCCCGGGGAGCTGTTTTTT
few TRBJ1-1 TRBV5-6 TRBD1 CASSKNRGRRNTEAFF TGTGCCAGCAGCAAAAACAGGGGGCGAAGGAACACTGAAGCTTTCTTT
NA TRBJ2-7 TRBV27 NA CATSEGTSYEQYF TGTGCCACTTCGGAGGGGACCTCCTACGAGCAGTACTTC
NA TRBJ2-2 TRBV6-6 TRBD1 CASSDTGGTGELFF TGTGCCAGCAGTGATACAGGGGGGACCGGGGAGCTGTTTTTT
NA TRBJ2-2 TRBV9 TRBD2 CASSPLGGTTNTGELFF TGTGCCAGCAGCCCCTTGGGGGGGACTACGAACACCGGGGAGCTGTTTTTT
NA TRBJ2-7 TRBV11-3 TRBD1 CASSDGQGLSYEQYF TGTGCCAGCAGCGACGGACAGGGGCTCTCCTACGAGCAGTACTTC
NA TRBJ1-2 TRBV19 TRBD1 CASSTETGYGYTF TGTGCCAGTAGTACGGAGACAGGGTATGGCTACACCTTC
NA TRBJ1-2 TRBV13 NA CASSQTGFPYGYTF TGTGCCAGCAGCCAAACAGGGTTCCCCTATGGCTACACCTTC
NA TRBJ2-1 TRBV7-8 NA CASSLRGQYNEQFF TGTGCCAGCAGCCTCAGGGGCCAGTACAATGAGCAGTTCTTC
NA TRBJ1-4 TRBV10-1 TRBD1 CASSEFRQGDPQMQNEKLFF TGCGCCAGCAGTGAGTTCCGACAGGGGGACCCACAAATGCAAAATGAAAAACTGTTTTTT
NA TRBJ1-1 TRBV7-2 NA CASSTRGGGTEAFF TGTGCCAGCAGCACGCGGGGAGGCGGGACTGAAGCTTTCTTT
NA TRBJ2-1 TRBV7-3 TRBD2 CASSLLAGTNEQFF TGTGCCAGCAGCTTACTAGCGGGAACCAATGAGCAGTTCTTC
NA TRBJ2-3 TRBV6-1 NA CASSEYRDTQYF TGTGCCAGCAGTGAATATAGAGATACGCAGTATTTT
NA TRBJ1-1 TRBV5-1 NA CASRMEGTMNTEAFF TGCGCCAGCAGGATGGAGGGGACGATGAACACTGAAGCTTTCTTT
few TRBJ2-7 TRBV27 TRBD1 CASSLALGQGSSYEQYF TGTGCCAGCAGTTTGGCCCTGGGACAGGGGAGCTCCTACGAGCAGTACTTC
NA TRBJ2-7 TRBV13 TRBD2 CASSSLAGGPYEQYF TGTGCCAGCAGCTCGTTAGCGGGAGGGCCCTACGAGCAGTACTTC
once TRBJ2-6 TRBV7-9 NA CASSPRGILSGANVLTF TGTGCCAGCAGCCCTAGGGGGATTCTCTCTGGGGCCAACGTCCTGACTTTC
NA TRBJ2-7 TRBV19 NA CASSLATGEQYF TGTGCCAGTAGTCTGGCGACGGGCGAGCAGTACTTC
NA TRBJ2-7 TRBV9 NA CASSVGGYYEQYF TGTGCCAGCAGCGTAGGTGGTTACTACGAGCAGTACTTC
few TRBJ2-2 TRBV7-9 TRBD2 CASNWVTSGRAGSTGELFF TGTGCCAGCAACTGGGTCACTAGCGGGAGGGCCGGGAGCACCGGGGAGCTGTTTTTT
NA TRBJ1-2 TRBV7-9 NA CASSLTGLRANYGYTF TGTGCCAGCAGCTTGACAGGACTCCGCGCTAACTATGGCTACACCTTC
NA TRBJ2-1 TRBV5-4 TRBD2 CASSSGTSGGPPREQFF TGTGCCAGCAGTTCCGGGACTAGCGGGGGACCTCCTCGTGAGCAGTTCTTC
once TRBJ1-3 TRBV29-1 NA CSAAVQESGNTIYF TGCAGCGCTGCGGTACAGGAGTCTGGAAACACCATATATTTT
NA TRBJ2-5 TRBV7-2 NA CASSLAARGRRETQYF TGTGCCAGCAGCTTAGCGGCGCGCGGGCGACGAGAGACCCAGTACTTC